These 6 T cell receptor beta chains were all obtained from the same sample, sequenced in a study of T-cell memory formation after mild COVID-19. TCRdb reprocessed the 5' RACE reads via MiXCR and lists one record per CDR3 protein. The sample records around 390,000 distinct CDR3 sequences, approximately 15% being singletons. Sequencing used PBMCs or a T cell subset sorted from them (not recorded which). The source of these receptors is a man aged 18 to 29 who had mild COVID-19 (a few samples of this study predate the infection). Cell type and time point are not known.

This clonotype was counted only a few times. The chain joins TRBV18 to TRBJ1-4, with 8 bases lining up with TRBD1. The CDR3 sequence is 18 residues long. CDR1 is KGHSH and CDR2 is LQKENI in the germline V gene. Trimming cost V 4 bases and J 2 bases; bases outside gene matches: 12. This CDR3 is CASSLNRQGPATNEKLFF. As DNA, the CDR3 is TGTGCCAGCTCACTCAATCGACAGGGGCCAGCGACTAATGAAAAACTGTTTTTT.

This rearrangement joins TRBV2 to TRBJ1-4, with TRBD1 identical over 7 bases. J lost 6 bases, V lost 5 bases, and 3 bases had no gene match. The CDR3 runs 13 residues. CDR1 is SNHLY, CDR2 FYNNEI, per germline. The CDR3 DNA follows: TGTGCCAGCAGTCGGGACAGCGATGAAAAACTGTTTTTT. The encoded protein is CASSRDSDEKLFF.

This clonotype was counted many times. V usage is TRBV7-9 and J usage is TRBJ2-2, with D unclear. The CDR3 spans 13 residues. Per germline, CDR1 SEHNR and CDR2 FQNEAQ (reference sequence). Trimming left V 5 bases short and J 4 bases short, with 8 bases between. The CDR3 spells CASSPPFTGELFF. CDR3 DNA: TGTGCCAGCAGCCCGCCTTTCACCGGGGAGCTGTTTTTT.

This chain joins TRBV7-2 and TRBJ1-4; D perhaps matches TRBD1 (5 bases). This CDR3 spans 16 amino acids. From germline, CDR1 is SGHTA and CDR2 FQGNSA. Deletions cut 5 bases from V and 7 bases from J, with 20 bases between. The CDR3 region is CASSRAGQPRGEKLFF. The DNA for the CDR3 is TGTGCCAGCAGCAGGGCAGGGCAGCCGAGGGGTGAAAAACTGTTTTTT.

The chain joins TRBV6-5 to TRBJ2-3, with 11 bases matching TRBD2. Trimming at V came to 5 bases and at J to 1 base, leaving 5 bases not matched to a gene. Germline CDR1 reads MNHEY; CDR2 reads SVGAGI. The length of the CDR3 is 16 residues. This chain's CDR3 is CASSRTSGLRTDTQYF. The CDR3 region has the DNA TGTGCCAGCAGTCGGACTAGCGGGCTCCGCACAGATACGCAGTATTTT.

The CDR3 spells CSATRQGANGYTF. DNA for the CDR3: TGCAGTGCGACAAGACAGGGGGCAAACGGCTACACCTTC. The gene calls are TRBV20-1 and TRBJ1-2; 10 bases line up with TRBD1. The germline gives CDR1 DFQATT, CDR2 SNEGSKA (reference sequence). This CDR3 comprises 13 residues. V shed 6 bases, J shed 8 bases, and the junction held 9 bases outside the gene matches.